The 20 T cell receptor beta chains in this list originate from one sample, sequenced in a study of T cells after yellow fever vaccination. TCRdb passed the 5' RACE reads through MiXCR, listing each CDR3 protein once. The sample includes about 130,000 distinct CDR3 sequences, more than 6.5% of them seen just once. Here the sequenced sample was CD4+ T cells sorted from PBMCs, taken around 10 days after the first yellow fever vaccination. These receptors originate from a man aged 18 to 29 who received the YFV17D yellow fever vaccine.

This clonotype occurred many times. V and J are TRBV6-5 and TRBJ1-1; D is perhaps TRBD1 (5 bases). In germline, CDR1 is MNHEY, CDR2 SVGAGI. The CDR3 runs to 15 residues. V lost 2 bases to trimming and J lost 4 bases, with 14 bases between them. CDR3 sequence reads: CASSYEDMGSTEAFF. Here the CDR3 DNA reads TGTGCCAGCAGTTACGAGGACATGGGAAGCACTGAAGCTTTCTTT.

This clonotype has ten or more counts. The chain has TRBV6-1 and TRBJ2-5; D may be TRBD2 (7 bases). The CDR3 runs 14 residues. Germline CDR1 is MNHNS and CDR2 is SASEGT. The V and J ends lost 6 bases and 5 bases respectively, with 16 bases between them. CDR3 region: CASSGGPVGETQYF. CDR3 sequence (DNA): TGTGCCAGCAGCGGGGGGCCGGTTGGGGAGACCCAGTACTTC.

This clonotype was seen repeatedly, ten times or more. This sequence joins TRBV27 and TRBJ2-7; 12 positions agree with TRBD2. The CDR3 has 16 amino acids. Germline-derived CDR1 and CDR2 are MNHEY and SMNVEV (reference sequence). The ends lost 5 bases at V and 1 base at J; junction bases unmatched: 6. In nucleotides, the CDR3 is TGTGCCAGCAGTCTTCTTGGACTAGCGGGATCCTACGAGCAGTACTTC. Its translation is CASSLLGLAGSYEQYF.

The genes are TRBV9 and TRBJ2-7; D unclear. CDR3 length: 13 amino acids. Trimming removed 0 bases from V and 6 bases from J, with 10 bases in between. The V gene's germline CDR1 is SGDLS and CDR2 YYNGEE. In DNA, the CDR3 is TGTGCCAGCAGCGTAGGCCCCTCGGGCGAGCAGTACTTC. Its protein is CASSVGPSGEQYF.

This chain joins TRBV20-1 and TRBJ1-3; the D is unclear. The CDR3 length is 16 residues. CDR1 and CDR2 (germline): DFQATT, SNEGSKA (reference sequence). V was clipped by 1 base and J by 0 bases, with 13 bases between them. In DNA, the CDR3 is TGCAGTGCTAGAGGGGGTTTGGGCTACTCTGGAAACACCATATATTTT. Encoded protein: CSARGGLGYSGNTIYF.

This clonotype was counted only a few times. The chain links TRBV24-1 to TRBJ2-3; D not certain. The CDR3 consists of 17 residues. Trimming cost V 0 bases and J 1 base, with 13 bases left between them. Germline-derived CDR1 and CDR2 are KGHDR and SFDVKD. The chain's CDR3 is CATSDLPRTDGTDTQYF. CDR3 nucleotides: TGTGCCACCAGTGATTTGCCACGGACGGATGGCACAGATACGCAGTATTTT.

This sequence joins TRBV19 and TRBJ2-1; TRBD1 aligns across 7 bases. This CDR3 region has 13 residues. CDR1 is LNHDA and CDR2 is SQIVND in the germline V gene (reference sequence). The trim removed 9 bases at V and 3 bases at J, leaving 5 bases unmatched. The CDR3 loop reads CASRDSIYNEQFF. CDR3 in DNA: TGTGCCAGCCGGGACAGCATCTACAATGAGCAGTTCTTC.

This clonotype was counted many times. The V and J genes are TRBV6-4 and TRBJ2-2; D unclear. V was cut by 4 bases and J by 0 bases, with 6 bases left in between. The CDR3 has 14 amino acids. Germline CDR1 MRHNA, CDR2 SNTAGT. The CDR3 DNA reads as TGTGCCAGCAGTGGGACCGCGAACACCGGGGAGCTGTTTTTT. Translating it yields CASSGTANTGELFF.

In its sample, this clonotype was seen many times. This chain connects TRBV15 to TRBJ1-5; D unclear. Germline-derived CDR1 and CDR2 are LNHNV and YYDKDF (reference sequence). Trimming removed 1 base at V and 5 bases at J, with 12 bases between. The CDR3 runs 15 residues. CDR3 in amino acids: CATSRVTADYQPQHF. The CDR3, as DNA: TGTGCCACCAGCAGAGTCACGGCGGATTATCAGCCCCAGCATTTT.

Comment on this clonotype: A clone one base away is much larger, so this may be a read error. The V call is TRBV12-3 or TRBV12-4, the J call TRBJ1-2; 7 bases agree with TRBD1. This CDR3 spans 11 amino acids. V gave up 7 bases and J gave up 8 bases; unmatched junction bases: 4. The CDR3 region is CASKGAEGYTF. The CDR3 nucleotides are TGTGCCAGCAAGGGGGCTGAGGGCTACACCTTC.

This clonotype was seen repeatedly, ten times or more. The chain has TRBV4-2 and TRBJ2-5; 12 positions agree with TRBD2. With V trimmed by 4 bases and J by 0 bases, 9 bases remained unmatched. Germline assignment: CDR1 LGHNA and CDR2 YNFKEQ. The CDR3 has 18 residues. CDR3 sequence: CASSLAGLAGFDQETQYF. CDR3 sequence (DNA): TGTGCCAGCAGCCTCGCGGGACTAGCGGGTTTCGACCAAGAGACCCAGTACTTC.

This clonotype has a count of ten or more. This chain links TRBV6-1 with TRBJ2-3; 10 bases map to TRBD1. Germline trimming cut 6 bases from V and 0 bases from J; bases unmatched to any gene: 3. Germline values: CDR1 MNHNS, CDR2 SASEGT. The CDR3 extends over 15 amino acids. The CDR3 is CASRGTGASTDTQYF. The DNA of the CDR3 is TGTGCCAGCAGGGGGACAGGGGCTAGCACAGATACGCAGTATTTT.

This clonotype was detected many times. V and J are TRBV4-2 and TRBJ2-5; 9 bases are a match to TRBD2. The V segment lost 1 base and the J segment 5 bases; nucleotides outside the gene matches: 5. CDR1 and CDR2 from the germline V gene are LGHNA and YNFKEQ. This CDR3 is built from 15 residues. CDR3 sequence (DNA): TGTGCCAGCAGCCAAGTTGCGGGGGGGTGGGAGACCCAGTACTTC. It encodes CASSQVAGGWETQYF.

Comment on this clonotype: Possible read error: a much larger clone is one base away. The chain carries TRBV5-6 and TRBJ2-4; TRBD2 aligns across 8 bases. CDR3 size: 14 residues. CDR1 is SGHDT and CDR2 is YYEEEE in the germline V gene. CDR3 bases: TGTACCAGCAGCTTTACGGGGGGGTTAAACATTCAGTACTTC. This translates into CTSSFTGGLNIQYF. The full variable domain, rest sourced from reference TRBV5-6 and TRBJ2-4, is DAGVTQSPTHLIKTRGQQVTLRCSPKSGHDTVSWYQQALGQGPQFIFQYYEEEERQRGNFPDRFSGHQFPNYSSELNVNALLLGDSALYLCTSSFTGGLNIQYFGAGTRLSVL.

Notes on this clonotype: This may come from a read error, since a much larger clone is one base off. V and J are TRBV5-6 and TRBJ1-6; D is perhaps TRBD1 (5 bases). This CDR3 contains 15 residues. Trimming left V 2 bases short and J 5 bases short, with 11 bases between. Looked up from germline, CDR1 is SGHDT and CDR2 is YYEEEE. The CDR3 is CASSLTPGDNSPLHF. The CDR3 DNA is TGTGCCAGCAGCTTAACGCCGGGGGATAATTCACCCCTCCACTTT. The complete variable domain, with remaining parts taken from reference TRBV5-6 and TRBJ1-6, reads DAGVTQSPTHLIKTRGQQVTLRCSPKSGHDTVSWYQQALGQGPQFIFQYYEEEERQRGNFPDRFSGHQFPNYSSELNVNALLLGDSALYLCASSLTPGDNSPLHFGNGTRLTVT.

This clonotype was counted at least ten times. The CDR3 nucleotides read TGCGCCAGCAGCTTGATGGGGCGAAACACTGAAGCTTTCTTT. Translating gives CASSLMGRNTEAFF. V gene TRBV5-1 combines with J gene TRBJ1-1; possibly TRBD1 for D (5 bases). CDR1 is SGHRS and CDR2 is YFSETQ in the germline V gene. CDR3 size: 14 residues. The ends were cut back, 1 base at V and 2 bases at J, with 9 bases in the middle.

This clonotype was observed many times. The V gene is TRBV5-5, the J gene TRBJ1-2, with TRBD1 as a possible D gene (5 bases). V lost 3 bases, J lost 3 bases, and 15 bases lay in between. This CDR3 is 15 amino acids long. Germline V gene sequence: CDR1 SGHKS, CDR2 YYEKEE (reference sequence). CDR3 sequence reads: CASSSTPGTYYGYTF. The CDR3 nucleotides are TGTGCCAGCAGCTCCACCCCCGGGACCTACTATGGCTACACCTTC.

This clonotype has at least ten counts. The V call is TRBV9, the J call TRBJ2-3, with D possibly TRBD2 on 6 matching bases. The germline CDR1 and CDR2 sequences are SGDLS and YYNGEE. V lost 2 bases and J 0 bases, leaving 10 bases between the germline ends. The CDR3 covers 15 residues. In DNA, the CDR3 is TGTGCCAGCAGCGTGATAGCGGTTAGCACAGATACGCAGTATTTT. It specifies CASSVIAVSTDTQYF.

Comments on this clonotype: This may be a read error, as it is one base from a much larger clone. The V and J genes are TRBV11-1 and TRBJ2-6; D possibly corresponds to TRBD2 (6 bases). Germline CDR1 and CDR2: SGHAT and FQDESV (reference sequence). The CDR3 has 19 residues. CDR3 coding DNA: TGTGCCAGAAGCTTCATTACGAGGGGAGGTGGCTCTGGGGCCAACGTCCTGACTTTC. Amino acid sequence: CARSFITRGGGSGANVLTF.

This clonotype has a count of ten or more. The V and J genes are TRBV18 and TRBJ2-3; unclear D gene. V was clipped by 8 bases and J by 4 bases, with 13 bases between them. The CDR3 consists of 13 residues. Per the germline V gene, CDR1 is KGHSH and CDR2 is LQKENI. The CDR3 is CASLRSLPDTQYF. In DNA form, the CDR3 reads TGTGCCAGCCTCCGAAGTCTCCCAGATACGCAGTATTTT.